Following are 26 T cell receptor beta chains from one sample sequenced in a study of T cells in Graves' hyperthyroidism and ophthalmopathy. Amplification of TCR beta CDR3 regions was performed using RNA transcripts as template. The TCR CDR3 was amplified in a first-round RT-PCR using the HTBI primer set. Using its own MiXCR run on the multiplex PCR reads, TCRdb lists one record per CDR3 protein. This sample has about 100,000 distinct CDR3 sequences; more than 15% occur once, and the top ten carry about 44%. Specimen: blood. The receptors were sampled from a woman aged 45-65 years with Graves' hyperthyroidism.

This clonotype was counted ten times or more. The chain uses TRBV28 and TRBJ1-5; D ambiguous. CDR1 is MDHEN and CDR2 is SYDVKM in the germline V gene. The CDR3 is 15 amino acids. The V gene lost 7 bases and the J gene lost 7 bases, with 20 bases spanning the gap. This chain's CDR3 is CASNTPGEVSQPQHF. The DNA of the CDR3 is TGTGCCAGCAACACCCCCGGGGAAGTGAGCCAGCCCCAGCATTTT.

This clonotype came up many times. The chain's CDR3 is CASSFTQNIQYF. For the CDR3, the DNA is TGTGCCAGCAGTTTCACCCAAAACATTCAGTACTTC. The chain uses TRBV12-3 or TRBV12-4 and TRBJ2-4, with D hard to call. V was shortened by 3 bases and J by 5 bases, with 5 bases between the two germline ends. The CDR3 spans 12 residues.

In the case of this clonotype: Just one base apart from a much larger clone, this may be a read error. The chain uses TRBV29-1 and TRBJ2-3, with TRBD2 matching over 7 bases. This CDR3 is 16 amino acids long. Germline CDR1 and CDR2: SQVTM and ANQGSEA. J was trimmed by 5 bases and V by 6 bases; bases with no gene match: 17. This chain's CDR3 is CSVELPTDGRRDTQYF. CDR3 DNA: TGCAGCGTCGAGCTCCCAACGGACGGGAGGAGAGATACGCAGTATTTT.

This clonotype has ten or more counts. The V call is TRBV20-1, the J call TRBJ2-5, with 12 positions matching TRBD2. Germline V CDR1 and CDR2: DFQATT, SNEGSKA (reference sequence). The CDR3 sequence is 16 residues long. Trimming at V came to 1 base and at J to 5 bases, leaving 8 bases not matched to a gene. DNA for the CDR3: TGCAGTGCTAGAGTGGCGACTAGCGGGAGTGTGGAGACCCAGTACTTC. It encodes CSARVATSGSVETQYF.

This clonotype occurred many times. The genes are TRBV20-1 and TRBJ2-1, with TRBD2 matching over 8 bases. The V and J ends lost 0 bases and 7 bases, in that order; junction bases with no gene match: 5. The CDR3 runs 14 residues. The germline CDR1 and CDR2 sequences are DFQATT and SNEGSKA (reference sequence). CDR3 coding DNA: TGCAGTGCTAGAGATAGACTAGCGCTGAATGAGCAGTTCTTC. This sequence encodes CSARDRLALNEQFF.

This clonotype was detected many times. V is TRBV6-1 and J is TRBJ2-7; 8 bases fit TRBD2. Unmatched junction bases numbered 5, after V lost 2 bases and J lost 2 bases. Looked up from germline, CDR1 is MNHNS and CDR2 is SASEGT. This CDR3 contains 15 residues. CDR3 DNA sequence: TGTGCCAGCAGTGAATGGGTAGCGGGGCCCTACGAGCAGTACGTC. Translation: CASSEWVAGPYEQYV.

The sample holds many counts of this clonotype. V usage is TRBV20-1 and J usage is TRBJ1-1; perhaps TRBD1 as D (6 bases). The CDR3 sequence is 11 residues long. The germline V gene encodes CDR1 DFQATT and CDR2 SNEGSKA (reference sequence). CDR3: CRIQGTTEAFF. The CDR3 region has the DNA TGCAGGATTCAGGGGACCACTGAAGCTTTCTTT.

For this clonotype: A clone one base away is much larger, so this may be a read error. The genes are TRBV5-6 and TRBJ2-7; D unclear. This CDR3 spans 16 amino acids. Germline V lookup: CDR1 SGHDT, CDR2 YYEEEE. Trimming shortened V by 3 bases and J by 7 bases, and 23 bases separated the two germline ends. CDR3 DNA: TGTGCCAGCAGCTCCTCCCTAGGCCTGGGGTTCAATGAGCAGTACTTC. Translation gives CASSSSLGLGFNEQYF.

This clonotype turned up a few times. One base away lies a much larger clone, so this may be a sequencing read error. The chain uses TRBV2 and TRBJ1-3; D unresolved. Germline V gene sequence: CDR1 SNHLY, CDR2 FYNNEI. This CDR3 is 15 amino acids long. CDR3 in DNA: TGTGCCAGCAACGGTGACGGATCTCCTGGAGACACCATATATTTT. It specifies CASNGDGSPGDTIYF.

This clonotype appeared many times. The V and J genes are TRBV13 and TRBJ2-3, with 7 bases matching TRBD2. CDR1 is PRHDT and CDR2 is FYEKMQ in the germline V gene (reference sequence). CDR3 length: 12 amino acids. With V trimmed by 8 bases and J by 3 bases, 2 bases remained unmatched. CDR3 loop: CASERETDTQYF. The CDR3 DNA reads TGTGCCAGCGAGCGGGAAACAGATACGCAGTATTTT.

By share, this clonotype ranks as medium-sized. The chain recombines TRBV7-8 with TRBJ1-1; D is unresolved. The CDR3 is 15 residues long. V was cut by 3 bases and J by 1 base, with 12 bases left in between. The germline V gene has CDR1 SGHVS and CDR2 FQNEAQ. DNA of the CDR3: TGTGCCAGCAGCTTCGGCCGCGAACCGAACACTGAAGCTTTCTTT. It codes for CASSFGREPNTEAFF.

This clonotype was counted many times. The V and J genes are TRBV7-2 and TRBJ2-1; 12 bases align to TRBD2. V lost 6 bases, J lost 5 bases, and 5 bases stayed unmatched. CDR3 length equals 15 residues. In germline, CDR1 is SGHTA, CDR2 FQGNSA. DNA for the CDR3: TGTGCCAGCAGACTACTAGCGGGAGGAAACAATGAGCAGTTCTTC. Translation: CASRLLAGGNNEQFF.

At least ten counts were recorded for this clonotype. The chain joins TRBV30 to TRBJ2-1; D gene ambiguous. In germline, CDR1 is GTSNPN, CDR2 SVGIG (reference sequence). The CDR3 covers 11 residues. V dropped 2 bases and J dropped 8 bases, with 7 bases sitting between them. The CDR3 sequence: CAWSSNDEQFF. CDR3 sequence (DNA): TGTGCCTGGAGTTCTAACGATGAGCAGTTCTTC.

This clonotype was seen repeatedly, ten times or more. The genes are TRBV19 and TRBJ1-1; D is unclear. The CDR3 extends over 14 amino acids. CDR1 and CDR2 (germline): LNHDA, SQIVND (reference sequence). Deletions cut 9 bases from V and 0 bases from J, with 14 bases between. CDR3 DNA: TGTGCCAGCTCGTGGGGTCTTATGAACACTGAAGCTTTCTTT. Its translation is CASSWGLMNTEAFF.

The V and J genes are TRBV7-8 and TRBJ2-3, with 14 bases matching TRBD2. The CDR3 length is 14 residues. With V trimmed by 7 bases and J by 11 bases, 8 bases remained unmatched. Germline-derived CDR1 and CDR2 are SGHVS and FQNEAQ. CDR3 in DNA: TGTGCCAGCACCCAGGGACTAGCGGGAGCTATGCAGTATTTT. This codes for CASTQGLAGAMQYF.

Ten or more counts support this clonotype. The chain has TRBV20-1 and TRBJ2-3; D is unclear. V was shortened by 5 bases and J by 5 bases, with 5 bases between the two germline ends. Per germline, CDR1 DFQATT and CDR2 SNEGSKA (reference sequence). CDR3 size: 10 residues. Written as DNA, the CDR3 is TGCAGTGCTCATCTAGATACGCAGTATTTT. Its protein is CSAHLDTQYF.

In its sample, this clonotype was seen many times. This chain joins TRBV20-1 and TRBJ1-4; tentative D call: TRBD1 (5 bases). The germline V gene encodes CDR1 DFQATT and CDR2 SNEGSKA (reference sequence). The CDR3 is made up of 15 amino acids. Trimming took off 0 bases at V and 4 bases at J, with 12 bases between the two ends. CDR3 coding DNA: TGCAGTGCTAGAGATGCGGGGCAGATTAATGAAAAACTGTTTTTT. Translated: CSARDAGQINEKLFF.

This clonotype was recorded many times. The V call is TRBV20-1, the J call TRBJ2-1; TRBD2 agrees at 10 bases. CDR3 length equals 15 residues. Germline lookup yields CDR1 DFQATT and CDR2 SNEGSKA (reference sequence). The junction had 12 bases not matched to a gene; V was cut back by 6 bases and J by 7 bases. DNA of the CDR3: TGCAGTGCCCATGGGCTAGCGGGAGTAAGGAATGAGCAGTTCTTC. Amino acid sequence: CSAHGLAGVRNEQFF.

In this sample, this clonotype turned up many times. The chain has TRBV7-3 and TRBJ2-3, with TRBD2 as a possible D gene (6 bases). Trimming removed 5 bases from V and 4 bases from J, with 13 bases in between. Germline CDR1 and CDR2: SGHTA and FQGTGA. The CDR3 loop spans 14 amino acids. The CDR3 DNA reads as TGTGCCAGCAGCCCCGGGGGTTCGTCAGATACGCAGTATTTT. Translated, it gives CASSPGGSSDTQYF.

This clonotype was seen ten or more times. V gene TRBV9 combines with J gene TRBJ2-6, with 10 bases lining up with TRBD1. The junction had 12 bases not matched to a gene; V was cut back by 0 bases and J by 0 bases. There are 21 residues in the CDR3. The germline CDR1 and CDR2 sequences are SGDLS and YYNGEE. The CDR3 reads CASSVETPSGQGSSGANVLTF. Written as DNA, the CDR3 is TGTGCCAGCAGCGTAGAGACCCCGTCGGGACAGGGGTCCTCTGGGGCCAACGTCCTGACTTTC. Based on the CDR3 plus reference TRBV9 and TRBJ2-6, the full variable domain is DSGVTQTPKHLITATGQRVTLRCSPRSGDLSVYWYQQSLDQGLQFLIQYYNGEERAKGNILERFSAQQFPDLHSELNLSSLELGDSALYFCASSVETPSGQGSSGANVLTFGAGSRLTVL.

The rearrangement links TRBV28 to TRBJ2-2, with D possibly TRBD1 on 6 matching bases. The germline CDR1 and CDR2 sequences are MDHEN and SYDVKM. The germline V and J ends were trimmed by 11 bases and 4 bases, with 17 bases remaining between them. The CDR3 is 14 amino acids. The CDR3 loop is CAGGGGHGTGELFF. For the CDR3, the DNA is TGTGCCGGAGGTGGGGGCCATGGCACCGGGGAGCTGTTTTTT.

At least ten counts were recorded for this clonotype. The V gene is TRBV24-1, the J gene TRBJ2-3; possibly TRBD1 or TRBD2 for D (6 bases each). CDR1 and CDR2 (germline): KGHDR, SFDVKD. V gave up 1 base and J gave up 8 bases, with 15 bases separating them. There are 15 residues in the CDR3. This chain's CDR3 is CATSDLSGADSTQYF. CDR3 DNA sequence: TGTGCCACCAGTGATTTATCGGGGGCGGACAGTACGCAGTATTTT.

This clonotype was seen repeatedly, ten times or more. The rearrangement links TRBV12-3 or TRBV12-4 to TRBJ2-1, with TRBD1 matching 7 bases. CDR3 length: 15 residues. Trimming removed 1 base from V and 4 bases from J; junction bases left unmatched: 4. CDR3: CASSLEGARYNEQFF. The CDR3 nucleotides read TGTGCCAGCAGTTTAGAGGGGGCCAGATACAATGAGCAGTTCTTC.

This chain connects TRBV2 to TRBJ2-1, with 7 positions matching TRBD2. Germline-derived CDR1 and CDR2 are SNHLY and FYNNEI. CDR3 length equals 15 residues. J lost 2 bases, V lost 3 bases, and 4 bases had no gene match. CDR3 DNA: TGTGCCAGCAGTGAGGGCGGGAGACCCTACAATGAGCAGTTCTTC. This codes for CASSEGGRPYNEQFF. Together with reference TRBV2 and TRBJ2-1, the CDR3 gives the full variable domain: EPEVTQTPSHQVTQMGQEVILRCVPISNHLYFYWYRQILGQKVEFLVSFYNNEISEKSEIFDDQFSVERPDGSNFTLKIRSTKLEDSAMYFCASSEGGRPYNEQFFGPGTRLTVL.

Many counts were recorded for this clonotype. The chain uses TRBV5-6 and TRBJ2-1; D unclear. Trimming pared 1 base from V and 9 bases from J, leaving 11 bases between. In germline, CDR1 is SGHDT, CDR2 YYEEEE. The length of the CDR3 is 13 residues. CDR3 amino acids: CASSLPTATEQFF. The CDR3 DNA reads as TGTGCCAGCAGCTTGCCGACGGCAACTGAGCAGTTCTTC.

The gene calls are TRBV12-3 or TRBV12-4 and TRBJ1-1, with 8 bases lining up with TRBD1. Trimming removed 5 bases from V and 3 bases from J; junction bases left unmatched: 14. The CDR3 is 17 residues long. The CDR3 here is CASSPGTGRGIDTEAFF. The CDR3 DNA reads as TGTGCCAGCAGTCCCGGGACAGGACGAGGAATTGACACTGAAGCTTTCTTT.